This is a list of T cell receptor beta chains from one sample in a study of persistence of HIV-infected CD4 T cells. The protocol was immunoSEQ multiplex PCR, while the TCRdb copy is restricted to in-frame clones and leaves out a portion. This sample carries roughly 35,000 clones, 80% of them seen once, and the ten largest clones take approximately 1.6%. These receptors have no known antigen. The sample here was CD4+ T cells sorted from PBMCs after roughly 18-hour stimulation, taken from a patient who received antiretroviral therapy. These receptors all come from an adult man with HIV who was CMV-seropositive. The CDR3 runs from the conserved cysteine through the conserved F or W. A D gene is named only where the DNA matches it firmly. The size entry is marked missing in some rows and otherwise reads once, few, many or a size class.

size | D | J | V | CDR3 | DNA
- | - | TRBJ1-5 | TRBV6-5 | CASRRGGVGNQPQHF | TGTGCCAGCCGAAGGGGAGGGGTTGGCAATCAGCCCCAGCATTTT
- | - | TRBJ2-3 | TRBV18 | CASSPTGILPDTQYF | TGTGCCAGCTCACCAACAGGGATTTTACCAGATACGCAGTATTTT
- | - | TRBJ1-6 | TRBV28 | CASSRDRSSYNSPLHF | TGTGCCAGCAGCCGTGACAGGAGCTCCTATAATTCACCCCTCCACTTT
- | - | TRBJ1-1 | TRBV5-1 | CASSFSVGTEAFF | TGCGCCAGCAGCTTTAGTGTTGGCACTGAAGCTTTCTTT
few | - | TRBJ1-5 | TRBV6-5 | CASRPYYDQPQHF | TGTGCCAGCAGGCCCTACTACGATCAGCCCCAGCATTTT
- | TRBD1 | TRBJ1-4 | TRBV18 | CASSPGTEYFEKLFF | TGTGCCAGCTCACCGGGGACAGAGTATTTTGAAAAACTGTTTTTT
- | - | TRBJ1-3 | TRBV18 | CASSLPQGVGSGNTIYF | TGTGCCAGCTCACTACCACAAGGCGTCGGGAGTGGAAACACCATATATTTT
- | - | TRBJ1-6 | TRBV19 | CASSMRPSSYNSPLHF | TGTGCCAGTAGTATGAGGCCGAGCTCCTATAATTCACCCCTCCACTTT
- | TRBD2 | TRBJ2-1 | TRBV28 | CASSLRGTSGKGKQFF | TGTGCCAGCAGTTTAAGAGGGACTAGCGGTAAGGGGAAGCAGTTCTTC
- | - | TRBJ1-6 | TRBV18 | CASSPGANNSPLHF | TGTGCCAGCTCACCAGGGGCTAATAATTCACCCCTCCACTTT
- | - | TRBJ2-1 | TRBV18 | CASSPQSLGNEQFF | TGTGCCAGCTCACCACAATCACTGGGCAATGAGCAGTTCTTC
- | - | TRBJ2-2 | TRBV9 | CASSPRGTGELFF | TGTGCCAGCAGCCCCCGAGGCACCGGGGAGCTGTTTTTT
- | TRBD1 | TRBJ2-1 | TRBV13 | CASSLEDRSHNEQFF | TGTGCCAGCAGCTTAGAGGACAGGTCCCACAATGAGCAGTTCTTC
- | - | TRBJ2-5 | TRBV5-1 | CASTSVGGGETQYF | TGCGCCAGCACCTCCGTAGGAGGTGGAGAGACCCAGTACTTC
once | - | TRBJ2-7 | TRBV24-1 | CATSGPRGGEQYF | TGTGCCACCAGTGGCCCCCGGGGTGGCGAGCAGTACTTC
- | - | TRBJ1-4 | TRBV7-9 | CASSSEKLFF | TGTGCCAGCAGTTCTGAAAAACTGTTTTTT
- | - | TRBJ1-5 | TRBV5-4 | CASSPDRNQPQHF | TGTGCCAGCAGCCCGGACAGAAATCAGCCCCAGCATTTT
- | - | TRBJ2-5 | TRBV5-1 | CASSLDQTQYF | TGCGCCAGCAGCTTGGACCAGACCCAGTACTTC
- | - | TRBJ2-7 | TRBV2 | CASKLGTEDYEQYF | TGTGCCAGCAAGTTGGGGACGGAAGACTACGAGCAGTACTTC
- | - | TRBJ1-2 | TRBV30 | CAWSVSRAYGYTF | TGTGCCTGGAGTGTAAGCAGGGCCTATGGCTACACCTTC
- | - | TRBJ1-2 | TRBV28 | CASSGAGIWAGYTF | TGTGCCAGCAGTGGGGCCGGGATCTGGGCCGGCTACACCTTC
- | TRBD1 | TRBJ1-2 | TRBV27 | CASSRDRGIIYTF | TGTGCCAGCAGTAGAGACAGGGGAATTATCTACACCTTC
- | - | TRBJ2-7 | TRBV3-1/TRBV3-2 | CASSQIKGGIVSEQYF | TGTGCCAGCAGCCAGATAAAAGGGGGAATCGTCAGCGAGCAGTACTTC
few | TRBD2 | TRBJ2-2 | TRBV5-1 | CASSYGGGADGGELFF | TGCGCCAGCAGCTATGGCGGGGGGGCCGATGGCGGGGAGCTGTTTTTT
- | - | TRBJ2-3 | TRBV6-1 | CASSDSLFRTDTQYF | TGTGCCAGCAGTGACAGCCTTTTTCGCACAGATACGCAGTATTTT
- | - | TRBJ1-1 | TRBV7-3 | CASRGTPQNTEAFF | TGTGCCAGCAGAGGGACTCCTCAAAACACTGAAGCTTTCTTT
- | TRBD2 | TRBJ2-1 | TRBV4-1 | CASSLAGQSTLRRGGYNEQFF | TGCGCCAGCAGCCTGGCTGGCCAGAGCACTCTCAGGCGGGGGGGTTACAATGAGCAGTTCTTC
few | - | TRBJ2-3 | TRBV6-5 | CASSSWGTDTQYF | TGTGCCAGCAGTTCCTGGGGCACAGATACGCAGTATTTT
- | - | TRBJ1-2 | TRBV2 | CASSEKGRGIGYTF | TGTGCCAGCAGTGAAAAGGGTCGGGGGATCGGCTACACCTTC
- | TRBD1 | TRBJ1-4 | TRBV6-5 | CASSWDRAEEKLFF | TGTGCCAGCAGCTGGGACAGGGCAGAAGAAAAACTGTTTTTT
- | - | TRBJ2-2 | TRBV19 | CASRRDHANTGELFF | TGTGCCAGCAGACGGGATCACGCGAACACCGGGGAGCTGTTTTTT
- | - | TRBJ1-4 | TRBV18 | CASSLNTQGPGPTNEKLFF | TGTGCCAGCTCCCTAAACACACAGGGACCGGGACCAACTAATGAAAAACTGTTTTTT
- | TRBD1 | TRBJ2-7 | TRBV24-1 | CATSDRTGVNFHEQYF | TGTGCCACCAGTGACAGGACAGGGGTAAATTTTCACGAGCAGTACTTC
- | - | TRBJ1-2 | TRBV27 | CASSLIGRLNYGYTF | TGTGCCAGCAGTTTAATAGGGAGACTTAACTATGGCTACACCTTC
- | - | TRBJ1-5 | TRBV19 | CASSAPGHNLQPQHF | TGTGCCAGTAGTGCGCCCGGACATAATCTTCAGCCCCAGCATTTT
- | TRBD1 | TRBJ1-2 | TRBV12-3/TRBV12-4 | CASSFIGTDGYTF | TGTGCCAGCAGTTTCATAGGGACAGATGGCTACACCTTC
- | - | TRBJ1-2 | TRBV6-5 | CASSYSPASNYGYTF | TGTGCCAGCAGTTACTCGCCCGCTTCTAACTATGGCTACACCTTC
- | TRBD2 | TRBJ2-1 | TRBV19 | CASSPGGLAGRNEQFF | TGTGCCAGTAGTCCGGGAGGACTAGCGGGGAGGAATGAGCAGTTCTTC
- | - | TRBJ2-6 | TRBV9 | CASSVTAQVQSGANVLTF | TGTGCCAGCAGCGTGACCGCACAAGTCCAATCTGGGGCCAACGTCCTGACTTTC
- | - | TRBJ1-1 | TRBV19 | CASILDAGATEAFF | TGTGCCAGTATATTAGACGCAGGGGCGACTGAAGCTTTCTTT
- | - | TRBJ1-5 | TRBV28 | CASSLFNRQPQHF | TGTGCCAGCAGTTTATTTAATCGGCAGCCCCAGCATTTT
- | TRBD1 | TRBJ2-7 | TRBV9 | CASSPRDRGPYEQYF | TGTGCCAGCAGCCCGAGGGACAGGGGGCCCTACGAGCAGTACTTC
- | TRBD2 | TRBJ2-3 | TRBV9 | CASSEAGGHTDTQYF | TGTGCCAGCAGCGAGGCGGGGGGGCACACAGATACGCAGTATTTT
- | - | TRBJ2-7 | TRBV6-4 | CASRKGGYEQYF | TGTGCCAGCAGGAAGGGTGGGTACGAGCAGTACTTC
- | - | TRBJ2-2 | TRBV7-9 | CASSLLNTGELFF | TGTGCCAGCAGCTTACTGAACACCGGGGAGCTGTTTTTT
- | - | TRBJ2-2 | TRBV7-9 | CASSLGSANTGELFF | TGTGCCAGCAGCTTAGGGTCAGCGAACACCGGGGAGCTGTTTTTT
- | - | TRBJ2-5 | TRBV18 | CASSPETATQYF | TGTGCCAGCTCACCGGAAACGGCGACCCAGTACTTC
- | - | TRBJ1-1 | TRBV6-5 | CASTDAGPINTEAFF | TGTGCCAGCACCGATGCCGGACCGATAAACACTGAAGCTTTCTTT
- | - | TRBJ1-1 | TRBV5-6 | CASSLMAGYGSEAFF | TGTGCCAGCAGCTTAATGGCAGGGTATGGGTCTGAAGCTTTCTTT
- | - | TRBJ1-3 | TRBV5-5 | CASSLQPAGNTIYF | TGTGCCAGCAGCTTGCAACCGGCTGGAAACACCATATATTTT
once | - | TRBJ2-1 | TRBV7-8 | CASSRWAYNEQFF | TGTGCCAGCAGCCGCTGGGCTTACAATGAGCAGTTCTTC
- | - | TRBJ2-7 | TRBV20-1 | CSASSAGTPYEQYF | TGCAGTGCTAGTTCGGCGGGTACTCCCTACGAGCAGTACTTC
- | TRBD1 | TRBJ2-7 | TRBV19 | CASKGTGAYEQYF | TGTGCCAGTAAAGGGACAGGGGCCTACGAGCAGTACTTC
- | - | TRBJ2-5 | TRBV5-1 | CASSRTGGGETQYF | TGCGCCAGCAGCAGAACCGGTGGGGGGGAGACCCAGTACTTC